The rows below give T cell receptor beta chains drawn from one sample of a study of T cell repertoires in cytomegalovirus infection. No antigen has been assigned to these receptors. In TCRdb, the reads were re-called with MiXCR into one record per CDR3 protein. The data contain under 200,000 distinct CDR3 sequences, roughly 20% of them singletons. The specimen comprised CD8+ T cells from cultured PBMCs, sampled from culture after CMV antigen stimulation. The receptors originated from a human donor in good health (CMV status not recorded). Some clones in this sample may be carry-over from other donors' samples. The CDR3 runs from the conserved cysteine through the conserved F or W. Fields, in order: D gene, J gene, V gene, clone size, CDR3 protein, CDR3 DNA. The D gene is left open where the match is weak. Clone sizes are given selectively: once, few, many, or a class where the clone is expanded.

>-|TRBJ1-2|TRBV7-2|many
CASSYGQKTFYGYTF
TGTGCCAGCAGCTACGGACAGAAGACCTTCTATGGCTACACCTTC
>-|TRBJ2-2|TRBV13|few
CASSSGDAGELFF
TGTGCCAGCAGCTCCGGGGACGCCGGGGAGCTGTTTTTT
>TRBD2|TRBJ2-1|TRBV4-3|-
CASSQDIGRGGWNEQFF
TGCGCCAGCAGCCAAGATATAGGGCGGGGAGGGTGGAATGAGCAGTTCTTC
>-|TRBJ1-6|TRBV25-1|few
CATRISYNSPLHF
TGTGCCACCAGGATCTCCTATAATTCACCCCTCCACTTT
>TRBD1|TRBJ1-4|TRBV19|-
CASSSISGDRDEKLFF
TGTGCCAGTAGTTCGATTTCCGGGGACAGGGACGAAAAACTGTTTTTT
>TRBD2|TRBJ2-1|TRBV7-2|few
CASSLGGGGAREQFF
TGTGCCAGCAGCTTAGGGGGCGGGGGGGCCCGGGAGCAGTTCTTC
>-|TRBJ1-1|TRBV7-8|many
CASSLAKYREDTEAFF
TGTGCCAGCAGCTTAGCGAAGTACAGGGAGGACACTGAAGCTTTCTTT
>TRBD2|TRBJ2-3|TRBV15|few
CATSRDSGGADTQYF
TGTGCCACCAGCAGAGATAGCGGGGGGGCAGATACGCAGTATTTT
>-|TRBJ2-5|TRBV6-1|few
CASSEAAHYIQETQYF
TGTGCCAGCAGTGAGGCAGCCCACTATATCCAAGAGACCCAGTACTTC
>-|TRBJ2-7|TRBV5-6|many
CASSLNSYEQYF
TGTGCCAGCAGCTTGAACTCCTACGAGCAGTACTTC
>-|TRBJ1-1|TRBV28|-
CASSLDRELNTEAFF
TGTGCCAGCAGCCTCGACCGGGAGCTGAACACTGAAGCTTTCTTT
>TRBD1|TRBJ2-2|TRBV6-2/TRBV6-3|-
CASSSHRGRLAGELFF
TGTGCCAGCAGTTCACACAGGGGAAGGTTGGCCGGGGAGCTGTTTTTT
>-|TRBJ2-3|TRBV7-2|few
CASRVPGRTTDTQYF
TGTGCCAGCAGAGTACCGGGACGGACCACAGATACGCAGTATTTT
>-|TRBJ2-1|TRBV7-6|-
CASSSGKNEQFF
TGTGCCAGCAGCTCCGGCAAAAATGAGCAGTTCTTC
>-|TRBJ1-6|TRBV7-2|-
CASSLGRSLTNSPLHF
TGTGCCAGCAGCTTAGGCCGAAGCTTAACAAATTCACCCCTCCACTTT
>-|TRBJ2-3|TRBV12-3/TRBV12-4|few
CASRLGRVTDTQYF
TGTGCCAGCAGACTCGGCCGAGTTACAGATACGCAGTATTTT
>-|TRBJ2-1|TRBV12-3/TRBV12-4|few
CASSVTSIINEQFF
TGTGCCAGCAGCGTTACTAGCATCATCAATGAGCAGTTCTTC
>-|TRBJ2-3|TRBV7-2|-
CASSFESRADTQYF
TGTGCCAGCAGCTTTGAGTCGAGGGCAGATACGCAGTATTTT
>-|TRBJ1-1|TRBV27|-
CASSFFTNTEAFF
TGTGCCAGCAGTTTTTTTACTAACACTGAAGCTTTCTTT
>-|TRBJ2-7|TRBV7-4|-
CASSQGGESYEQYF
TGTGCCAGCAGCCAAGGAGGGGAGTCCTACGAGCAGTACTTC
>TRBD1|TRBJ2-7|TRBV7-9|few
CASSLLQGSHEQYF
TGTGCCAGCAGCTTACTACAGGGGTCCCACGAGCAGTACTTC
>TRBD1|TRBJ1-2|TRBV4-3|-
CASSQGLQGQGRYGYTF
TGCGCCAGCAGCCAAGGACTACAAGGACAGGGTCGCTATGGCTACACCTTC
>-|TRBJ2-7|TRBV6-2/TRBV6-3|-
CASSYVDEQYF
TGTGCCAGCAGTTACGTCGACGAGCAGTACTTC
>TRBD2|TRBJ2-7|TRBV24-1|few
CATSDGGDSPTF
TGTGCCACCAGTGATGGGGGGGACTCCCCTACATTC
>TRBD1|TRBJ2-7|TRBV12-5|few
CASGPQTGRDEQYF
TGTGCTAGTGGTCCGCAGACAGGGAGAGACGAGCAGTACTTC
>TRBD1|TRBJ1-1|TRBV12-3/TRBV12-4|-
CASSPGTDEAFF
TGTGCCAGCAGTCCCGGGACAGACGAAGCTTTCTTT
>TRBD1|TRBJ2-1|TRBV12-3/TRBV12-4|-
CASSLTGVLSYEQFF
TGTGCCAGCAGCCTCACAGGGGTACTATCATATGAGCAGTTCTTC
>-|TRBJ2-1|TRBV7-3|-
CASSLTSNSYNEQFF
TGTGCCAGCAGCTTAACGTCTAATTCCTACAATGAGCAGTTCTTC
>-|TRBJ2-1|TRBV13|few
CASSSTLGEQFF
TGTGCCAGCAGCTCTACTCTGGGTGAGCAGTTCTTC